The 6 T cell receptor beta chains reported below all come from one sample, sequenced in a study of blood T cell repertoires in COVID-19 (dated by TCRdb to about 2020). Libraries were built with the immunoSEQ multiplex PCR assay. The source is immuneACCESS, and TCRdb retained only in-frame sequences with V and J called. Part of the clones is not carried over; for the studies checked, unresolved V genes explain less than half of this, and the remainder is unexplained. The sample profile shows 130,000 or so clones; roughly 80% of them were found once. The ten largest clones take up more than 9% of the sample. Sequencing input: peripheral blood. These receptor sequences come from a woman aged 60 to 75 with acute or convalescent COVID-19.

V gene TRBV5-1 combines with J gene TRBJ2-3; 9 bases match TRBD2. V lost 2 bases and J lost 2; bases outside the gene matches: 6. The germline CDR1 and CDR2 sequences are SGHRS and YFSETQ. The CDR3 spans 16 residues. The CDR3 nucleotides are TGCGCCAGCAGCTTCGAAGCGGGGGGTTTCACAGATACGCAGTATTTT. It is translated as CASSFEAGGFTDTQYF.

This rearrangement joins TRBV6-4 to TRBJ2-1; D is possibly TRBD2 (6 bases). V was shortened by 0 bases and J by 6 bases, with 12 bases between the two germline ends. This CDR3 region has 15 residues. Germline values: CDR1 MRHNA, CDR2 SNTAGT. The CDR3 DNA follows: TGTGCCAGCAGTGACTCGAGCGGGCATGCCAATGAGCAGTTCTTC. Translation: CASSDSSGHANEQFF.

The chain employs TRBV5-6 and TRBJ2-7, with D perhaps matching TRBD1 (5 bases). The CDR3 runs 13 residues. Trimming stripped 3 bases from V and 7 bases from J, with 14 bases between. Germline-derived CDR1 and CDR2 are SGHDT and YYEEEE. The CDR3 sequence is CASSWEDRFEQYV. CDR3 DNA: TGTGCCAGCAGCTGGGAAGACAGATTTGAGCAGTACGTC.

Written as DNA, the CDR3 is TGTGCCAGCAGCTTAGCTAGGGACAGGGTAACTGAGCAGTTCTTC. Translated, it gives CASSLARDRVTEQFF. The rearrangement uses TRBV7-8 and TRBJ2-1; 9 positions match TRBD1. This CDR3 has 15 residues. Germline V CDR1 and CDR2: SGHVS, FQNEAQ. V was clipped by 0 bases and J by 9 bases; unmatched bases: 6. The full variable domain, with the rest looked up from reference TRBV7-8 and TRBJ2-1, is GAGVSQSPRYKVAKRGQDVALRCDPISGHVSLFWYQQALGQGPEFLTYFQNEAQLDKSGLPSDRFFAERPEGSVSTLKIQRTQQEDSAVYLCASSLARDRVTEQFFGPGTRLTVL.

This chain links TRBV20-1 with TRBJ1-2; D ambiguous. Germline V lookup: CDR1 DFQATT, CDR2 SNEGSKA (reference sequence). The V and J ends lost 0 bases and 13 bases respectively, with 12 bases between them. This CDR3 is 11 amino acids long. In nucleotides, the CDR3 is TGCAGTGCTAGAGATCCGGGGAGCTTCACCTTC. Translation gives CSARDPGSFTF.

The rearrangement links TRBV28 to TRBJ1-1, with a tentative D call TRBD1 (6 bases). The length of the CDR3 is 15 residues. The V end was cut by 7 bases, the J end by 5 bases, with 20 bases between. Germline V gene data show CDR1 as MDHEN and CDR2 as SYDVKM. CDR3 nucleotide sequence: TGTGCCAGCACCCCCGGGGGGGGGCGCAGAACTGAAGCTTTCTTT. It is translated as CASTPGGGRRTEAFF.